One sample yielded the 13 T cell receptor beta chains listed below, sequenced in a study of CD8 T cells in ankylosing spondylitis. TCRdb passed the 5' RACE reads through MiXCR, listing each CDR3 protein once. The sample lists about 360,000 distinct CDR3 sequences, more than 20% seen once, with around 13% in the top ten. The sample was blood, either unsorted or a sorted T cell fraction (not recorded which). The receptor set was obtained from a male donor with ankylosing spondylitis or in good health (not recorded which).

CDR3 nucleotide sequence: TGCAGTGCTGGCCTGACTAGCGGATACACCGGGGAGCTGTTTTTT. Translation gives CSAGLTSGYTGELFF. The rearrangement links TRBV20-1 to TRBJ2-2; 9 positions agree with TRBD2. CDR3 length: 15 residues. The trim removed 5 bases at V and 3 bases at J, leaving 7 bases unmatched. The V gene's germline CDR1 is DFQATT and CDR2 SNEGSKA (reference sequence).

The chain uses TRBV2 and TRBJ2-3; the D gene is possibly TRBD2 (6 bases). Germline CDR1 is SNHLY and CDR2 is FYNNEI. The CDR3 covers 13 residues. V lost 4 bases and J 3 bases, leaving 8 bases between the germline ends. The CDR3 reads CASSAGVTDTQYF. CDR3 sequence (DNA): TGTGCCAGCAGTGCGGGGGTTACAGATACGCAGTATTTT.

V usage is TRBV20-1 and J usage is TRBJ2-7; 10 nucleotides agree with TRBD1. The CDR3 consists of 13 residues. The germline CDR1 and CDR2 sequences are DFQATT and SNEGSKA (reference sequence). V trimming: 6 bases; J trimming: 2 bases; junction bases outside the gene matches: 4. Written as DNA, the CDR3 is TGCAGTGCCCAAGGGACAGGGGCCTACGAGCAGTACTTC. It codes for CSAQGTGAYEQYF.

V gene TRBV5-1 combines with J gene TRBJ2-5, with 9 bases that match TRBD2. V gave up 4 bases and J gave up 1 base; unmatched junction bases: 8. This CDR3 comprises 16 residues. In germline, CDR1 is SGHRS, CDR2 YFSETQ. The CDR3 coding sequence is TGCGCCAGCAGCGAGATAGCGGGGGAGATCCAAGAGACCCAGTACTTC. Translation: CASSEIAGEIQETQYF.

J is TRBJ1-2 and V is TRBV29-1; D perhaps matches TRBD1 (5 bases). The CDR3 runs to 13 residues. With 4 bases removed from V and 0 bases from J, the gap between germline ends came to 9 bases. CDR1 and CDR2 from the germline V gene are SQVTM and ANQGSEA. CDR3 region: CSVVDRANYGYTF. The CDR3, as DNA: TGCAGCGTTGTTGACAGAGCTAACTATGGCTACACCTTC.

CDR3 bases: TGTGCCAGCAGCTTTGAGGACAGGGGTATCGCCGGGGAGCTGTTTTTT. Residues: CASSFEDRGIAGELFF. The chain combines TRBV7-8 with TRBJ2-2; TRBD1 agrees at 9 bases. Trimming at V came to 3 bases and at J to 6 bases, leaving 8 bases not matched to a gene. Germline CDR1 and CDR2: SGHVS and FQNEAQ. The CDR3 length is 16 residues.

V usage is TRBV12-3 or TRBV12-4 and J usage is TRBJ2-2; 8 bases align to TRBD1. Unmatched junction bases numbered 9, after V lost 6 bases and J lost 3 bases. The CDR3 consists of 16 residues. The DNA for the CDR3 is TGTGCCAGCAGCGAGACAGGGGTCTATTACACCGGGGAGCTGTTTTTT. The encoded protein is CASSETGVYYTGELFF.

The gene calls are TRBV4-1 and TRBJ1-2; D perhaps matches TRBD1 (5 bases). Germline V lookup: CDR1 MGHRA, CDR2 YSYEKL. The CDR3 is made up of 14 amino acids. Deletions cut 6 bases from V and 4 bases from J, with 15 bases between. The CDR3 loop is CASSPTGPGYGYTF. The CDR3 nucleotides read TGCGCCAGCAGTCCCACAGGACCGGGCTATGGCTACACCTTC.

This clonotype came up a few times. Here the CDR3 reads CASIETGTGQETQYF. In nucleotides, the CDR3 is TGTGCCAGCATTGAAACCGGGACAGGACAAGAGACCCAGTACTTC. The chain combines TRBV12-3 or TRBV12-4 with TRBJ2-5, with 8 bases lining up with TRBD1. V was clipped by 7 bases and J by 2 bases; unmatched bases: 9. This CDR3 has 15 residues.

This clonotype was detected a few times. The CDR3 DNA reads TGCAGCGTTGAGGTAGACCGGAACCAAGAGACCCAGTACTTC. Protein sequence: CSVEVDRNQETQYF. This chain joins TRBV29-1 and TRBJ2-5; D call uncertain. Germline values: CDR1 SQVTM, CDR2 ANQGSEA. V lost 3 bases and J 0 bases, leaving 11 bases between the germline ends. This CDR3 is 14 amino acids long.

This chain's CDR3 is CASTISPDTQYF. The DNA of the CDR3 is TGTGCCAGCACAATATCCCCAGATACGCAGTATTTT. The chain combines TRBV28 with TRBJ2-3, with D unclear. Germline loops: CDR1 MDHEN, CDR2 SYDVKM. Trimming left V 7 bases short and J 4 bases short, with 9 bases between. CDR3 length: 12 residues.

The rearrangement links TRBV28 to TRBJ2-7, with 10 nucleotides matching TRBD1. V gave up 5 bases and J gave up 3 bases; unmatched junction bases: 13. Germline lookup yields CDR1 MDHEN and CDR2 SYDVKM. The CDR3 is 17 amino acids. CDR3 sequence: CASSPGTGAVSFYEQYF. The CDR3 DNA follows: TGTGCCAGCAGTCCCGGGACAGGGGCCGTTTCATTCTACGAGCAGTACTTC.

This clonotype was observed a few times. V is TRBV7-9 and J is TRBJ1-5; D remains unclear. V dropped 5 bases and J dropped 5 bases, with 13 bases sitting between them. Germline lookup yields CDR1 SEHNR and CDR2 FQNEAQ (reference sequence). This CDR3 is built from 14 residues. The CDR3, as DNA: TGTGCCAGCAGCAAGGCCGGACTCGATCAGCCCCAGCATTTT. Translated, it gives CASSKAGLDQPQHF.